The following is a T cell receptor beta chain sequence with its context. These data come from a study of control samples from healthy donors and cancer patients. The data were produced by immunoSEQ multiplex PCR, yet TCRdb's version contains in-frame clones alone and is incomplete. This table has about 94,000 clones, 90% appearing once. CDR1 SGHAT and CDR2 FQNNGV come from the germline V gene. The V end was cut by 1 base, the J end by 8 bases, with 17 bases between. This CDR3 spans 15 amino acids. Sequencing was carried out using blood. This sequence originates from a woman younger than 30 in good health. The chain carries TRBV11-2 and TRBJ1-2; D remains ambiguous. CDR3 sequence: CASSLGGLSSFGYTF. The CDR3 bases are TGTGCCAGCAGCTTAGGAGGGCTGAGTAGCTTCGGCTACACCTTC.